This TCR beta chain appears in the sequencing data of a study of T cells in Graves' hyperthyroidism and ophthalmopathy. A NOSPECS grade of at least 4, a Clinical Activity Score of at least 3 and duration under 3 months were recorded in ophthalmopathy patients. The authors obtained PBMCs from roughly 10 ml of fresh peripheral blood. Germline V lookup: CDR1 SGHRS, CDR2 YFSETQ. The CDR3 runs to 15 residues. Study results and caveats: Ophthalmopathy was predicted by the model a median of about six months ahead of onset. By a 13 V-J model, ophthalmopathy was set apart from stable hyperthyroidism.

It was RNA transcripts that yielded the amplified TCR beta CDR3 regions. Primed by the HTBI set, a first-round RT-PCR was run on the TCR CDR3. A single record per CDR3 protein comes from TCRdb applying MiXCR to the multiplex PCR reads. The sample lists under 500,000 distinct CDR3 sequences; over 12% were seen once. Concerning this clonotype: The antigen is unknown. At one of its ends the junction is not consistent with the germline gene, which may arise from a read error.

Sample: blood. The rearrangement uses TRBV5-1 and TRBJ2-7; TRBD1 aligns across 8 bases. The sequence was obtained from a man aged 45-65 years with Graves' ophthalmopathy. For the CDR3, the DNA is TGCGCCAGCGGCTTGGAGAGCGACAGGGGAGCCGAGCAGTACTTC. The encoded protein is CASGLESDRGAEQYF.